The 5 T cell receptor beta chains below were found in one sample sequenced in a study of neoadjuvant anti-PD-1 for oral cavity cancer. Sequencing used immunoSEQ multiplex PCR; TCRdb keeps in-frame clones, though not all of them. The sample holds around 15,000 clones; approximately 75% are singletons and the top ten take over 2%. The sequencing here drew on PBMCs, taken before nivolumab (anti-PD-1) treatment. These TCRs come from a person aged 35-80 years with oral cavity squamous cell carcinoma.

This clone was picked up a small number of times. This chain connects TRBV7-9 to TRBJ2-2, with 7 bases identical to TRBD1. This CDR3 has 13 residues. Germline V gene lookup returns CDR1 SEHNR and CDR2 FQNEAQ (reference sequence). V was pared by 4 bases and J by 5 bases, with 1 base of the junction left unmatched. CDR3: CASSSQGTGELFF. DNA for the CDR3: TGTGCCAGCAGCTCACAGGGGACCGGGGAGCTGTTTTTT.

The gene calls are TRBV6-1 and TRBJ1-5, with D perhaps TRBD1 (5 bases). Looked up from germline, CDR1 is MNHNS and CDR2 is SASEGT. CDR3 length: 17 residues. V dropped 4 bases and J dropped 2 bases, with 18 bases sitting between them. CDR3 coding DNA: TGTGCCAGCAGTGTACGGGTCGTGGGGGTCGGCAATCAGCCCCAGCATTTT. Translated: CASSVRVVGVGNQPQHF.

This chain links TRBV5-1 with TRBJ2-1, with 8 nucleotides matching TRBD2. Germline assignment: CDR1 SGHRS and CDR2 YFSETQ. With 4 bases clipped from V and 8 bases from J, the junction kept 11 bases outside the gene matches. The CDR3 has 15 amino acids. Written as DNA, the CDR3 is TGCGCCAGCAGCCTAGAGCCAGCGGGGGTTTATGAGCAGTTCTTC. It is translated as CASSLEPAGVYEQFF.

V and J are TRBV6-1 and TRBJ2-1, with a possible D match to TRBD1 (6 bases). The CDR3 runs 16 residues. The V gene lost 3 bases and the J gene lost 4 bases, with 16 bases spanning the gap. CDR1 is MNHNS and CDR2 is SASEGT in the germline V gene. DNA for the CDR3: TGTGCCAGCAGTGATGGACCAGGGGCGCTATACAATGAGCAGTTCTTC. Protein product: CASSDGPGALYNEQFF.

The genes are TRBV19 and TRBJ2-1; a possible D gene is TRBD1 (6 bases). Per the germline V gene, CDR1 is LNHDA and CDR2 is SQIVND (reference sequence). CDR3 length: 13 residues. V was pared by 7 bases and J by 1 base, with 8 bases between. CDR3 loop: CASMQGSYNEQFF. The CDR3 coding sequence is TGTGCCAGTATGCAGGGGTCCTACAATGAGCAGTTCTTC.